The present entry profiles one T cell receptor (beta chain) with its context. This specimen belongs to a study of blood T cell repertoires in COVID-19. Generated by immunoSEQ multiplex PCR, the TCRdb table keeps only in-frame clones and is missing some. The data contain about 200,000 clones, roughly four fifths of them singletons. V shed 6 bases and J shed 2 bases, with 10 bases lying between them. The length of the CDR3 is 13 residues. Germline V lookup: CDR1 WSHSY, CDR2 SAAADI. Sequenced: peripheral blood. This receptor was identified in a woman over 75 with COVID-19, enrolled during active disease. The genes are TRBV10-2 and TRBJ2-5; D might be TRBD1 (6 bases). The CDR3 coding sequence is TGCGCCAGCAGGGACAGTTGGCAAGAGACCCAGTACTTC. Amino acid sequence: CASRDSWQETQYF.